This entry features one T cell receptor (beta chain) sequence. Its specificity is not known. This sample stems from a study of T-cell reconstitution after alpha-beta-depleted transplantation in children. Study-wide findings and caveats: There were some patients whose high TCRbeta diversity at day 60 came from surviving recipient T cells and thymic progenitors. Counts and diversity of T cells one year after transplant came mostly from newly produced T cells. Expanded graft clones, several hundred of them, were reportedly the source of alpha-beta T cells about two months after transplant.

The CDR3 contains 15 residues. The germline V gene has CDR1 SGHVS and CDR2 FQNEAQ. V gave up 1 base and J gave up 6 bases; unmatched junction bases: 9. During its preparation, the TCRbeta library received unique molecular identifiers. Using its own MiXCR run on the PCR reads, TCRdb lists one record per CDR3 protein. The sample has hundreds of thousands of distinct CDR3 sequences, over 10% seen once. This clonotype was sampled from a girl aged 2-10 years with congenital amegakaryocytic thrombocytopenia, due to receive a stem cell transplant. The sample in question was PBMCs, obtained before TCRalphabeta/CD19-depleted stem cell transplant. V and J are TRBV7-8 and TRBJ2-7; the match to TRBD2 covers 7 bases. The CDR3 loop reads CASSLVSGGFVEQYF. In DNA, the CDR3 is TGTGCCAGCAGCTTAGTTTCGGGAGGTTTTGTCGAGCAGTACTTC.